The 17 T cell receptor beta chains below come from one sample, sequenced in a study of blood T cell repertoires in COVID-19. The method was immunoSEQ multiplex PCR; TCRdb's version includes in-frame clones alone and lacks a portion of them. The sample consists of some 100,000 clones, more than 75% of them appearing once. The sequenced material came from peripheral blood. The origin of the receptors is a man in his fifties with acute or convalescent COVID-19.

This chain joins TRBV5-1 and TRBJ2-3; D call uncertain. There are 12 residues in the CDR3. The germline V gene has CDR1 SGHRS and CDR2 YFSETQ. The V gene lost 0 bases and the J gene lost 6 bases, with 5 bases spanning the gap. CDR3 residues: CASSLVSDTQYF. Here the CDR3 DNA reads TGCGCCAGCAGCTTGGTTTCTGATACGCAGTATTTT.

The chain links TRBV5-1 to TRBJ2-3; 12 nucleotides line up with TRBD1. V shed 3 bases, J shed 3 bases, and the junction held 2 bases outside the gene matches. The CDR3 covers 15 residues. Germline V lookup: CDR1 SGHRS, CDR2 YFSETQ. Written as DNA, the CDR3 is TGCGCCAGCAGCTCGGGACAGGGGGCTACAGATACGCAGTATTTT. The encoded protein is CASSSGQGATDTQYF.

This clone occurred a few times. This rearrangement joins TRBV2 to TRBJ2-2; possibly TRBD1 for D (6 bases). CDR3 length: 15 amino acids. Between the trimmed V and J ends, which lost 3 bases and 4 bases, there was a span of 12 bases. Germline V CDR1 and CDR2: SNHLY, FYNNEI. The CDR3 loop reads CASSENGQPTGELFF. The DNA of the CDR3 is TGTGCCAGCAGTGAGAACGGACAGCCCACCGGGGAGCTGTTTTTT. Full variable domain (outside the CDR3, taken from reference TRBV2 and TRBJ2-2): EPEVTQTPSHQVTQMGQEVILRCVPISNHLYFYWYRQILGQKVEFLVSFYNNEISEKSEIFDDQFSVERPDGSNFTLKIRSTKLEDSAMYFCASSENGQPTGELFFGEGSRLTVL.

This clone has a handful of counts. This chain joins TRBV5-4 and TRBJ2-3, with D possibly being TRBD1 (5 bases). The ends were cut back, 5 bases at V and 0 bases at J, with 7 bases in the middle. Germline CDR1 and CDR2: SGHNT and YYREEE (reference sequence). CDR3 length equals 13 residues. The CDR3 sequence is CASRDSSTDTQYF. CDR3 DNA sequence: TGTGCCAGCAGAGACAGTAGCACAGATACGCAGTATTTT.

This rearrangement joins TRBV6-6 to TRBJ2-7, with D possibly being TRBD1 (6 bases). Trimming left V 2 bases short and J 6 bases short, with 17 bases between. CDR3 length equals 15 residues. In germline, CDR1 is MNHNY, CDR2 SVGAGI (reference sequence). CDR3 protein: CASSYDLTGRGEQYF. CDR3 sequence (DNA): TGTGCCAGCAGTTACGACCTTACAGGGAGAGGCGAGCAGTACTTC.

The V and J genes are TRBV6-6 and TRBJ2-7, with D perhaps TRBD1 (6 bases). CDR1 is MNHNY, CDR2 SVGAGI, per germline (reference sequence). CDR3 length: 15 amino acids. Trimming left V 2 bases short and J 6 bases short, with 17 bases between. The CDR3 spells CASSYQGPGTSEQYF. The CDR3 bases are TGTGCCAGCAGTTACCAGGGGCCCGGTACCTCCGAGCAGTACTTC.

Here the CDR3 reads CASSLMRNQETQYF. CDR3 DNA: TGTGCCAGCAGCTTAATGCGAAACCAAGAGACCCAGTACTTC. This sequence joins TRBV11-2 and TRBJ2-5, with D uncertain. Germline CDR1 SGHAT, CDR2 FQNNGV. The germline V and J ends were trimmed by 2 bases and 0 bases, with 7 bases remaining between them. This CDR3 has 14 residues.

Points on this clone: Mismatch with germline at one junction end may stem from a read error. The CDR3 here is CASSLRTGGETQYF. The CDR3 DNA sequence: TGTGCTAGCAGCCTACGGACAGGGGGAGAGACCCAGTACTTC. The chain joins TRBV7-7 to TRBJ2-5; 10 bases line up with TRBD1. In germline, CDR1 is SSHAT, CDR2 FNYEAQ (reference sequence). The CDR3 loop spans 14 amino acids.

The CDR3 spells CASSVGQGDGYTF. The CDR3 nucleotides are TGTGCCAGCAGCGTAGGACAGGGGGATGGCTACACCTTC. The chain employs TRBV9 and TRBJ1-2; 9 nucleotides agree with TRBD1. Germline CDR1 and CDR2: SGDLS and YYNGEE. The ends lost 0 bases at V and 6 bases at J; junction bases unmatched: 0. There are 13 residues in the CDR3.

The rearrangement links TRBV6-5 to TRBJ2-1, with 11 nucleotides matching TRBD2. The germline gives CDR1 MNHEY, CDR2 SVGAGI. This CDR3 comprises 15 residues. J gave up 7 bases and V 7 bases, and 9 bases lay outside the gene matches. CDR3 in DNA: TGTGCCAGCACGCCCACTAGCGGGAGTTTAAATGAGCAGTTCTTC. Amino acid sequence: CASTPTSGSLNEQFF.

The V and J genes are TRBV6-2 or TRBV6-3 and TRBJ2-1; weak D call: TRBD1 (6 bases). The CDR3 has 14 amino acids. CDR1 and CDR2 from the germline V gene are MNHEY and SVGEGT. The V gene lost 6 bases and the J gene lost 5 bases, with 14 bases spanning the gap. The CDR3 DNA is TGTGCCAGCAGCGCGGTAGGGGGAAACAATGAGCAGTTCTTC. Translated: CASSAVGGNNEQFF.

The chain links TRBV11-3 to TRBJ1-2; D ambiguous. CDR3 length equals 14 residues. In germline, CDR1 is SGHNT, CDR2 YENEEA. Trimming removed 5 bases at V and 6 bases at J, with 16 bases between. The chain's CDR3 is CASSPTYTDNGYTF. Written as DNA, the CDR3 is TGTGCCAGCAGCCCTACGTATACAGATAATGGCTACACCTTC.

V usage is TRBV18 and J usage is TRBJ2-7, with D perhaps TRBD2 (6 bases). The V gene's germline CDR1 is KGHSH and CDR2 LQKENI. The CDR3 length is 13 residues. V dropped 2 bases and J dropped 5 bases, with 10 bases sitting between them. CDR3 in DNA: TGTGCCAGCTCACCATCTCCGGGGGACGAGCAGTACTTC. As protein: CASSPSPGDEQYF. The variable domain in full, with the rest retrieved from reference TRBV18 and TRBJ2-7, is NAGVMQNPRHLVRRRGQEARLRCSPMKGHSHVYWYRQLPEEGLKFMVYLQKENIIDESGMPKERFSAEFPKEGPSILRIQQVVRGDSAAYFCASSPSPGDEQYFGPGTRLTVT.

V usage is TRBV3-1 (or the pseudogene TRBV3-2) and J usage is TRBJ1-6; D unresolved. V was cut by 1 base and J by 10 bases, with 14 bases left in between. The germline V gene has CDR1 LGHDT and CDR2 YNNKEL (reference sequence). The CDR3 has 15 residues. CDR3 nucleotide sequence: TGTGCCAGCAGCCAAGGTTGGGCGGGCCTCTCACCCCTCCACTTT. Encoded protein: CASSQGWAGLSPLHF.

This clone has a single count. This chain connects TRBV19 to TRBJ1-4; a weak D match, TRBD1 (6 bases). The V and J ends lost 6 bases and 0 bases respectively, with 14 bases between them. The CDR3 sequence is 16 residues long. Germline V gene sequence: CDR1 LNHDA, CDR2 SQIVND (reference sequence). CDR3 in amino acids: CASSGQPMATNEKLFF. CDR3 DNA sequence: TGTGCCAGTAGCGGACAGCCGATGGCAACTAATGAAAAACTGTTTTTT. Full variable domain (rest looked up from reference TRBV19 and TRBJ1-4): DGGITQSPKYLFRKEGQNVTLSCEQNLNHDAMYWYRQDPGQGLRLIYYSQIVNDFQKGDIAEGYSVSREKKESFPLTVTSAQKNPTAFYLCASSGQPMATNEKLFFGSGTQLSVL.

This sequence joins TRBV7-2 and TRBJ2-2; 11 bases fit TRBD2. Germline CDR1 SGHTA, CDR2 FQGNSA. J was trimmed by 9 bases and V by 3 bases; bases with no gene match: 9. This CDR3 is 16 amino acids long. The CDR3 loop reads CASSLIAGGPRRELFF. In nucleotides, the CDR3 is TGTGCCAGCAGCTTGATAGCGGGAGGGCCAAGGCGGGAGCTGTTTTTT.

The rearrangement joins TRBV7-2 to TRBJ2-2; 8 nucleotides line up with TRBD1. J was trimmed by 0 bases and V by 8 bases; bases with no gene match: 8. CDR1 and CDR2 from the germline V gene are SGHTA and FQGNSA. The CDR3 sequence is 16 residues long. The CDR3 DNA sequence: TGTGCCAGCGTGATCTGGACAGGGACGAACACCGGGGAGCTGTTTTTT. Its translation is CASVIWTGTNTGELFF.